These 28 T cell receptor beta chains were all obtained from the same sample, sequenced in a study of T cells after yellow fever vaccination. Each CDR3 protein is one row after TCRdb ran MiXCR on the 5' RACE reads. The data contain a few hundred thousand distinct CDR3 sequences, roughly 8% of them seen just once; the ten biggest clones take up roughly 18%. Sample: PBMCs, taken approximately 47 days after the first yellow fever vaccination. The receptor source for this set is a young man who received the YFV17D yellow fever vaccine.

This clonotype was recorded at least ten times. The rearrangement joins TRBV6-1 to TRBJ2-7, with unresolved D. This CDR3 has 14 residues. CDR1 is MNHNS and CDR2 is SASEGT in the germline V gene. V shed 5 bases and J shed 4 bases, with 15 bases lying between them. The CDR3: CASSQPHTPYEQYF. In nucleotides, the CDR3 is TGTGCCAGCAGTCAACCTCACACCCCGTACGAGCAGTACTTC.

V usage is TRBV20-1 and J usage is TRBJ2-7; 11 bases are shared with TRBD1. After removal of 0 bases from V and 3 bases from J, the junction contained 4 bases not matched to a gene. The CDR3 is made up of 15 amino acids. CDR1 and CDR2 (germline): DFQATT, SNEGSKA (reference sequence). This chain's CDR3 is CSARDPGQGDYEQYV. The CDR3 region has the DNA TGCAGTGCTAGAGACCCGGGACAGGGGGACTACGAGCAGTACGTC.

This clonotype was observed a handful of times. The chain employs TRBV19 and TRBJ2-2, with D unresolved. Trimming cost V 6 bases and J 0 bases, with 11 bases left between them. Germline V gene lookup returns CDR1 LNHDA and CDR2 SQIVND (reference sequence). The CDR3 is 15 residues long. This CDR3 reads CASRNLSTNTGELFF. The CDR3 DNA follows: TGTGCCAGTAGGAACTTGTCCACGAACACCGGGGAGCTGTTTTTT.

As to this clonotype: Being one base from a much bigger clone, this may be a read error. The chain is built from TRBV3-1 and TRBJ2-3; 11 bases fit TRBD2. This CDR3 region has 18 residues. Germline V CDR1 and CDR2: LGHDT, YNNKEL (reference sequence). CDR3 residues: CTSSPRSLAGGRTDTQYF. CDR3 nucleotide sequence: TGTACCAGCAGCCCAAGGAGTCTAGCGGGGGGCCGAACAGATACGCAGTATTTT.

This clonotype was found a few times. This rearrangement joins TRBV7-2 to TRBJ2-4; perhaps TRBD1 as D (6 bases). The CDR3 length is 16 residues. Germline V gene sequence: CDR1 SGHTA, CDR2 FQGNSA. V dropped 5 bases and J dropped 6 bases, with 20 bases sitting between them. This CDR3 reads CASSQRAGAFGNIQYF. The CDR3 region has the DNA TGTGCCAGCAGCCAACGGGCAGGGGCTTTTGGAAACATTCAGTACTTC. The full variable domain, in which reference TRBV7-2 and TRBJ2-4 provide the parts outside the CDR3, is GAGVSQSPSNKVTEKGKDVELRCDPISGHTALYWYRQSLGQGLEFLIYFQGNSAPDKSGLPSDRFSAERTGGSVSTLTIQRTQQEDSAVYLCASSQRAGAFGNIQYFGAGTRLSVL.

This clonotype was counted ten times or more. CDR3 in amino acids: CASSFGGGYEQYF. CDR3 DNA sequence: TGCGCCAGCAGCTTCGGAGGGGGCTACGAGCAGTACTTC. The rearrangement links TRBV5-1 to TRBJ2-7; D is possibly TRBD1 or TRBD2 (6 bases each). The germline V and J ends were trimmed by 2 bases and 3 bases, with 9 bases remaining between them. The CDR3 covers 13 residues. Germline-derived CDR1 and CDR2 are SGHRS and YFSETQ.

V usage is TRBV7-2 and J usage is TRBJ1-5; D perhaps matches TRBD1 (5 bases). Germline-derived CDR1 and CDR2 are SGHTA and FQGNSA. The CDR3 runs to 16 residues. With 5 bases removed from V and 3 bases from J, the gap between germline ends came to 17 bases. DNA for the CDR3: TGTGCCAGCAGCCTTTCCGGGACCCTAAACAATCAGCCCCAGCATTTT. Protein sequence: CASSLSGTLNNQPQHF.

This clonotype was observed a few times. V and J are TRBV7-9 and TRBJ2-1; D might be TRBD1 (5 bases). CDR1 SEHNR and CDR2 FQNEAQ come from the germline V gene (reference sequence). CDR3 length: 15 amino acids. The V gene lost 2 bases and the J gene lost 8 bases, with 16 bases spanning the gap. The CDR3 loop is CASSLYHARVDEQFF. The CDR3 nucleotides read TGTGCCAGCAGCTTATATCACGCCAGGGTGGATGAGCAGTTCTTC.

This clonotype turned up a few times. The V and J genes are TRBV30 and TRBJ1-5; a weak D match, TRBD1 (5 bases). V lost 0 bases, J lost 9 bases, and 15 bases lay in between. The CDR3 length is 14 residues. CDR1 and CDR2 (germline): GTSNPN, SVGIG (reference sequence). The CDR3, as DNA: TGTGCCTGGAGTGTTGGCAGGTTTGGGGGGCCCCAGCATTTT. Translation: CAWSVGRFGGPQHF.

The rearrangement uses TRBV7-3 and TRBJ2-1; TRBD1 matches at 10 bases. Per germline, CDR1 SGHTA and CDR2 FQGTGA. J lost 11 bases, V lost 5 bases, and 15 bases had no gene match. The CDR3 consists of 16 residues. The CDR3 spells CASSHFVRTGGNKQFF. The CDR3 nucleotides read TGTGCCAGCAGCCACTTCGTTCGGACAGGGGGTAATAAGCAGTTCTTC.

The chain uses TRBV5-4 and TRBJ1-2, with TRBD1 matching 7 bases. Unmatched junction bases numbered 7, after V lost 4 bases and J lost 1 base. CDR3 size: 15 residues. Germline CDR1 and CDR2: SGHNT and YYREEE (reference sequence). CDR3 DNA: TGTGCCAGCAGCGGACGGACAGGTCTTAACTATGGCTACACCTTC. The encoded protein is CASSGRTGLNYGYTF.

This clonotype has only a few counts. The chain's CDR3 is CASSLGLEYYGYTF. In nucleotides, the CDR3 is TGTGCCAGCAGCTTGGGATTGGAGTACTATGGCTACACCTTC. The gene calls are TRBV5-4 and TRBJ1-2; D gene unclear. The CDR3 loop spans 14 amino acids. Deletions cut 0 bases from V and 3 bases from J, with 9 bases between. Germline V lookup: CDR1 SGHNT, CDR2 YYREEE (reference sequence).

The chain recombines TRBV5-1 with TRBJ2-1, with 7 nucleotides matching TRBD1. CDR3 length: 14 residues. Trimming removed 4 bases from V and 6 bases from J; junction bases left unmatched: 7. CDR1 SGHRS and CDR2 YFSETQ come from the germline V gene. This chain's CDR3 is CASSDPQGPNEQFF. The CDR3 DNA reads TGCGCCAGCAGCGACCCACAGGGGCCCAATGAGCAGTTCTTC.

This clonotype was observed a few times. The CDR3 sequence: CASSLEGSGGNNEQFF. CDR3 coding DNA: TGCGCCAGCAGCTTGGAAGGGTCGGGCGGAAACAATGAGCAGTTCTTC. The chain has TRBV5-1 and TRBJ2-1; D remains ambiguous. Germline CDR1 SGHRS, CDR2 YFSETQ. V was cut by 0 bases and J by 5 bases, with 15 bases left in between. CDR3 length: 16 amino acids. Combining the CDR3 with reference TRBV5-1 and TRBJ2-1 gives the whole variable domain KAGVTQTPRYLIKTRGQQVTLSCSPISGHRSVSWYQQTPGQGLQFLFEYFSETQRNKGNFPGRFSGRQFSNSRSEMNVSTLELGDSALYLCASSLEGSGGNNEQFFGPGTRLTVL.

This clonotype was counted between two and nine times. The V and J genes are TRBV12-3 or TRBV12-4 and TRBJ2-1; no definite D call. CDR3 length: 15 amino acids. The ends were cut back, 10 bases at V and 3 bases at J, with 19 bases in the middle. Here the CDR3 reads CAITSNRSFYNEQFF. The CDR3 DNA follows: TGTGCCATCACCTCAAATAGATCTTTCTACAATGAGCAGTTCTTC.

This clonotype was recorded at least ten times. The rearrangement joins TRBV12-3 or TRBV12-4 to TRBJ2-6; no reliable D call. The germline V and J ends were trimmed by 5 bases and 3 bases, with 5 bases remaining between them. CDR3 size: 13 residues. CDR3 DNA: TGTGCCAGCAGTCTACGTGGGGCCAACGTCCTGACTTTC. Translated: CASSLRGANVLTF.

The chain carries TRBV4-1 and TRBJ2-5, with TRBD2 matching over 7 bases. The CDR3 has 15 residues. V lost 2 bases to trimming and J lost 4 bases; unmatched junction nucleotides: 7. Germline lookup yields CDR1 MGHRA and CDR2 YSYEKL. CDR3 sequence reads: CASSQTGGTGETQYF. CDR3 sequence (DNA): TGCGCCAGCAGCCAAACCGGGGGGACGGGAGAGACCCAGTACTTC.

The chain joins TRBV4-3 to TRBJ2-3; no clear D. Germline-derived CDR1 and CDR2 are LGHNA and YSLEER. CDR3 length: 14 residues. Trimming removed 4 bases from V and 4 bases from J, with 12 bases in between. The CDR3: CASSPVSSADTQYF. CDR3 sequence (DNA): TGCGCCAGCAGCCCAGTCTCGTCAGCAGATACGCAGTATTTT.

This clonotype was counted many times. This chain links TRBV7-2 with TRBJ2-7; D gene uncertain. V lost 0 bases and J 2 bases, leaving 17 bases between the germline ends. This CDR3 has 17 amino acids. Germline V lookup: CDR1 SGHTA, CDR2 FQGNSA. The DNA for the CDR3 is TGTGCCAGCAGCTTAGCGCTAAACCCCCGGACCACCTACGAGCAGTACTTC. Translated, it gives CASSLALNPRTTYEQYF.

This clonotype came up a few times. The chain uses TRBV4-1 and TRBJ2-1; 9 positions match TRBD1. Germline V gene data show CDR1 as MGHRA and CDR2 as YSYEKL. The CDR3 contains 16 residues. V lost 2 bases and J lost 7; bases outside the gene matches: 9. This chain's CDR3 is CASSQRPGQGWNEQFF. Written as DNA, the CDR3 is TGCGCCAGCAGCCAACGACCGGGACAGGGATGGAATGAGCAGTTCTTC.

Only a few counts were recorded for this clonotype. The chain carries TRBV12-3 or TRBV12-4 and TRBJ1-2; 8 bases line up with TRBD1. This CDR3 spans 15 amino acids. Trimming cost V 2 bases and J 6 bases; bases outside gene matches: 8. The chain's CDR3 is CASSLSVWDRHGYTF. CDR3 sequence (DNA): TGTGCCAGCAGTTTATCGGTGTGGGACAGGCATGGCTACACCTTC.

The chain joins TRBV20-1 to TRBJ1-4, with D unresolved. The germline V gene encodes CDR1 DFQATT and CDR2 SNEGSKA (reference sequence). CDR3 length equals 11 residues. CDR3 region: CRGGFNEKLFF. In DNA form, the CDR3 reads TGCAGGGGAGGTTTTAATGAAAAACTGTTTTTT.

This clonotype was recorded a few times. V gene TRBV23-1 combines with J gene TRBJ1-5; weak D call: TRBD1 (5 bases). TRBV23-1 is labeled an ORF, and its function is uncertain. The CDR3 has 16 residues. V gave up 8 bases and J gave up 1 base, with 18 bases separating them. CDR3: CASGREAGSSNQPQHF. The CDR3 nucleotides read TGCGCCAGCGGTCGAGAGGCAGGGTCAAGCAATCAGCCCCAGCATTTT.

The rearrangement links TRBV12-3 or TRBV12-4 to TRBJ2-4; D not resolved. The length of the CDR3 is 14 residues. Between the trimmed V and J ends, which lost 1 base and 2 bases, there was a span of 6 bases. CDR3 in amino acids: CASSLGQSKNIQYF. The CDR3 nucleotides are TGTGCCAGCAGTTTAGGGCAGTCCAAAAACATTCAGTACTTC.

As regards this clonotype: The junction does not match germline at one end; this may be a read error. V usage is TRBV2 and J usage is TRBJ2-1; unclear D gene. Per the germline V gene, CDR1 is SNHLY and CDR2 is FYNNEI. The length of the CDR3 is 14 residues. This chain's CDR3 is CVSSELRSYNEQFF. The CDR3 nucleotides are TGTGTCAGCAGTGAACTCCGCTCCTACAATGAGCAGTTCTTC.

The chain links TRBV9 to TRBJ2-6; D is possibly TRBD1 (5 bases). The germline V gene has CDR1 SGDLS and CDR2 YYNGEE. Between the trimmed V and J ends, which lost 0 bases and 0 bases, there was a span of 13 bases. This CDR3 has 18 residues. The CDR3 protein is CASSVDVQGISGANVLTF. CDR3 sequence (DNA): TGTGCCAGCAGCGTAGACGTTCAGGGAATCTCTGGGGCCAACGTCCTGACTTTC.

The chain recombines TRBV12-3 or TRBV12-4 with TRBJ2-2; D is perhaps TRBD1 (6 bases). V lost 6 bases to trimming and J lost 6 bases, with 14 bases between them. The CDR3 runs to 14 residues. This chain's CDR3 is CASRSYGTPGELFF. DNA of the CDR3: TGTGCCAGCAGGTCCTACGGGACACCCGGGGAGCTGTTTTTT.

This clonotype was counted at least ten times. This rearrangement joins TRBV7-9 to TRBJ2-1, with a weak D call TRBD2 (6 bases). The CDR3 totals 15 residues. V gave up 3 bases and J gave up 7 bases, with 16 bases separating them. Looked up from germline, CDR1 is SEHNR and CDR2 is FQNEAQ (reference sequence). CDR3 nucleotide sequence: TGTGCCAGCAGCTTCCGTAGCGGAGGGCAGAATGAGCAGTTCTTC. It specifies CASSFRSGGQNEQFF.